A single sample gave rise to the 28 T cell receptor beta chains below, sequenced in a study of cytotoxic CD8 clonotypes in ibrutinib-treated CLL. The assay was immunoSEQ multiplex PCR, and TCRdb's table has in-frame clones only and misses some. This table has 100,000 to 150,000 clones, approximately 85% appearing once. Sample: PBMCs, taken after 24 months of ibrutinib treatment. The receptors originated from a human donor with chronic lymphocytic leukemia.

The chain carries TRBV28 and TRBJ1-2, with D possibly matching TRBD1 (5 bases). V shed 5 bases and J shed 2 bases, with 18 bases lying between them. The CDR3 is 16 amino acids. CDR1 is MDHEN and CDR2 is SYDVKM in the germline V gene. The DNA of the CDR3 is TGTGCCAGCAGTCGGACACGTGGGAACCGAAACTATGGCTACACCTTC. Amino acid sequence: CASSRTRGNRNYGYTF.

The rearrangement links TRBV28 to TRBJ1-3; D uncertain. Trimming shortened V by 5 bases and J by 4 bases, and 15 bases separated the two germline ends. CDR1 MDHEN and CDR2 SYDVKM come from the germline V gene. This CDR3 contains 15 residues. The CDR3 region has the DNA TGTGCCAGCAGTGCACCGTACCCGAGGGGAAACACCATATATTTT. This translates into CASSAPYPRGNTIYF.

In nucleotides, the CDR3 is TGTGCCAGCAGCTTAGAGCTTGGAGGGGATGAAAAACTGTTTTTT. Protein product: CASSLELGGDEKLFF. The J gene is TRBJ1-4, the V gene TRBV11-2, with D possibly being TRBD1 (5 bases). From germline, CDR1 is SGHAT and CDR2 FQNNGV. V lost 0 bases and J lost 6, with 11 bases in between. CDR3 length equals 15 residues.

The V call is TRBV7-2, the J call TRBJ1-5; D unresolved. The CDR3 has 15 residues. The V end was cut by 2 bases, the J end by 2 bases, with 10 bases between. Germline CDR1 and CDR2: SGHTA and FQGNSA. The CDR3, as DNA: TGTGCCAGCAGCTTATCCTGGGGTGGCAATCAGCCCCAGCATTTT. The encoded protein is CASSLSWGGNQPQHF.

CDR3 coding DNA: TGTGCCAGCAGTTACGTAGAGGGCTACGAGCAGTACTTC. This translates into CASSYVEGYEQYF. This chain joins TRBV6-5 and TRBJ2-7; D is possibly TRBD2 (5 bases). CDR3 length: 13 residues. Germline V CDR1 and CDR2: MNHEY, SVGAGI. V shed 2 bases and J shed 3 bases, with 8 bases lying between them.

The chain combines TRBV7-3 with TRBJ2-1; 8 bases align to TRBD2. V shed 3 bases and J 7 bases; nucleotides not matched to a gene: 8. There are 15 residues in the CDR3. CDR1 SGHTA and CDR2 FQGTGA come from the germline V gene. As DNA, the CDR3 is TGTGCCAGCAGCTTGGGACTAGGTCGTGGAAATGAGCAGTTCTTC. Its protein is CASSLGLGRGNEQFF.

J is TRBJ1-1 and V is TRBV27; D perhaps matches TRBD1 (5 bases). V was shortened by 6 bases and J by 0 bases, with 11 bases between the two germline ends. CDR1 and CDR2 (germline): MNHEY, SMNVEV (reference sequence). This CDR3 region has 14 residues. CDR3 DNA: TGTGCCAGCAGCCCAGGGTTGATGAACACTGAAGCTTTCTTT. It translates to CASSPGLMNTEAFF.

V is TRBV29-1 and J is TRBJ2-7; no clear D. The CDR3 totals 14 residues. The germline V gene encodes CDR1 SQVTM and CDR2 ANQGSEA. The V end lost 4 bases, the J end lost 3 bases, and 16 bases lay between the germline ends. The CDR3 spells CSVALVRAYYEQYF. The CDR3, as DNA: TGCAGCGTTGCCCTGGTTCGGGCGTACTACGAGCAGTACTTC.

This chain joins TRBV29-1 and TRBJ1-1; D gene ambiguous. The germline CDR1 and CDR2 sequences are SQVTM and ANQGSEA. This CDR3 has 12 residues. V was cut by 4 bases and J by 6 bases, with 12 bases left in between. The CDR3 region has the DNA TGCAGCGTTGTGCGGGATCAGGCTGAAGCTTTCTTT. It codes for CSVVRDQAEAFF. Based on the CDR3 plus reference TRBV29-1 and TRBJ1-1, the full variable domain is SAVISQKPSRDICQRGTSLTIQCQVDSQVTMMFWYRQQPGQSLTLIATANQGSEATYESGFVIDKFPISRPNLTFSTLTVSNMSPEDSSIYLCSVVRDQAEAFFGQGTRLTVV.

In this sample, this clone turned up a few times. V and J are TRBV19 and TRBJ2-7; D uncertain. CDR3 size: 14 residues. Germline-derived CDR1 and CDR2 are LNHDA and SQIVND (reference sequence). V was shortened by 2 bases and J by 1 base, with 9 bases between the two germline ends. The CDR3 sequence: CASSIQAISYEQYF. In DNA, the CDR3 is TGTGCCAGTAGTATACAGGCGATATCCTACGAGCAGTACTTC.

The V call is TRBV28, the J call TRBJ1-5, with 7 positions matching TRBD1. The CDR3 totals 13 residues. After removal of 3 bases from V and 6 bases from J, the junction contained 2 bases not matched to a gene. Germline lookup yields CDR1 MDHEN and CDR2 SYDVKM. CDR3 loop: CASSLTGIQPQHF. The CDR3 bases are TGTGCCAGCAGTTTGACAGGGATTCAGCCCCAGCATTTT.

The chain employs TRBV7-2 and TRBJ1-1; no clear D. V was trimmed by 3 bases and J by 1 base, leaving 12 bases between them. Germline V gene lookup returns CDR1 SGHTA and CDR2 FQGNSA. CDR3 length: 15 residues. The CDR3 DNA reads TGTGCCAGCAGCTTGTCTCTAGCCGGGAACACTGAAGCTTTCTTT. It encodes CASSLSLAGNTEAFF. The complete variable domain, with remaining parts taken from reference TRBV7-2 and TRBJ1-1, reads GAGVSQSPSNKVTEKGKDVELRCDPISGHTALYWYRQSLGQGLEFLIYFQGNSAPDKSGLPSDRFSAERTGGSVSTLTIQRTQQEDSAVYLCASSLSLAGNTEAFFGQGTRLTVV.

The chain recombines TRBV7-9 with TRBJ2-7, with a tentative D call TRBD2 (6 bases). Germline V CDR1 and CDR2: SEHNR, FQNEAQ (reference sequence). The CDR3 totals 14 residues. V was shortened by 3 bases and J by 4 bases, with 13 bases between the two germline ends. The CDR3 nucleotides are TGTGCCAGCAGCTTTTACAGCGGGCTTTACGAGCAGTACTTC. This encodes CASSFYSGLYEQYF.

Comments on this clone: An end of the junction does not agree with germline; a read error may underlie this. V gene TRBV6-5 combines with J gene TRBJ2-7; the match to TRBD2 covers 10 bases. The CDR3 length is 12 residues. Germline V lookup: CDR1 MNHEY, CDR2 SVGAGI. In DNA, the CDR3 is TGTGCCAGCAGGGGTAAAGCGGGAGGGCACTCCTTC. Its translation: CASRGKAGGHSF.

The chain uses TRBV5-4 and TRBJ1-4; D is perhaps TRBD1 (5 bases). Per the germline V gene, CDR1 is SGHNT and CDR2 is YYREEE (reference sequence). V gave up 3 bases and J gave up 8 bases, with 17 bases separating them. The CDR3 has 15 residues. The CDR3 bases are TGTGCCAGCAGCTCCCTTCCGGGGGTTAACGAAAAACTGTTTTTT. The encoded protein is CASSSLPGVNEKLFF.

This chain connects TRBV9 to TRBJ2-2; D perhaps matches TRBD1 (6 bases). Looked up from germline, CDR1 is SGDLS and CDR2 is YYNGEE. V lost 2 bases and J 4 bases, leaving 15 bases between the germline ends. There are 16 residues in the CDR3. Here the CDR3 DNA reads TGTGCCAGCAGCGTTATGGCTGGACAGCTCACCGGGGAGCTGTTTTTT. The encoded protein is CASSVMAGQLTGELFF.

The chain links TRBV28 to TRBJ1-1; D unresolved. Germline V gene data show CDR1 as MDHEN and CDR2 as SYDVKM. The CDR3 has 12 amino acids. V gave up 10 bases and J gave up 2 bases, with 11 bases separating them. CDR3 protein: CATIPPNTEAFF. The CDR3 bases are TGTGCCACCATTCCCCCCAACACTGAAGCTTTCTTT.

This clone was seen a single time. In nucleotides, the CDR3 is TGTGCCAGCAGCCCCCCGGGGAGGGAGACCCAGTACTTC. It encodes CASSPPGRETQYF. V and J are TRBV9 and TRBJ2-5; tentatively, D is TRBD2 (6 bases). Per the germline V gene, CDR1 is SGDLS and CDR2 is YYNGEE. The CDR3 sequence is 13 residues long. V was cut by 4 bases and J by 5 bases, with 12 bases left in between.

J is TRBJ2-3 and V is TRBV5-1, with TRBD2 matching over 8 bases. Germline CDR1 SGHRS, CDR2 YFSETQ. The CDR3 has 16 residues. V trimming: 5 bases; J trimming: 0 bases; junction bases outside the gene matches: 8. The CDR3 loop is CASSQERGPSTDTQYF. CDR3 coding DNA: TGCGCCAGCAGTCAGGAGCGGGGGCCTAGCACAGATACGCAGTATTTT.

This clone was seen just once. The chain couples TRBV29-1 to TRBJ2-7; D is unresolved. The germline V gene has CDR1 SQVTM and CDR2 ANQGSEA. The CDR3 contains 13 residues. Trimming took off 4 bases at V and 5 bases at J, with 15 bases between the two ends. The CDR3 DNA reads as TGCAGCGTTGCTCGGCAGCCATCCGACGAGCAGTACTTC. It yields the protein CSVARQPSDEQYF.

The genes are TRBV28 and TRBJ1-2; D is undetermined. Germline V lookup: CDR1 MDHEN, CDR2 SYDVKM. V was pared by 3 bases and J by 6 bases, with 14 bases between. The CDR3 loop spans 14 amino acids. The CDR3 spells CASSFVRAANGYTF. The CDR3 nucleotides read TGTGCCAGCAGTTTCGTCCGGGCCGCCAATGGCTACACCTTC.

The rearrangement links TRBV19 to TRBJ2-5; 9 bases match TRBD2. With 3 bases clipped from V and 12 bases from J, the junction kept 14 bases outside the gene matches. The germline gives CDR1 LNHDA, CDR2 SQIVND (reference sequence). The CDR3 consists of 15 residues. In DNA, the CDR3 is TGTGCCAGTAGTATGGGTCCTAGCGGGGCGCCGGGAGAGTACTTC. Protein: CASSMGPSGAPGEYF. Combining the CDR3 with reference TRBV19 and TRBJ2-5 gives the whole variable domain DGGITQSPKYLFRKEGQNVTLSCEQNLNHDAMYWYRQDPGQGLRLIYYSQIVNDFQKGDIAEGYSVSREKKESFPLTVTSAQKNPTAFYLCASSMGPSGAPGEYFGPGTRLLVL.

The V and J genes are TRBV27 and TRBJ1-2; 7 bases are shared with TRBD1. The CDR3 has 13 amino acids. Germline V gene sequence: CDR1 MNHEY, CDR2 SMNVEV (reference sequence). The trim removed 6 bases at V and 3 bases at J, leaving 4 bases unmatched. This chain's CDR3 is CASRRQGYYGYTF. In DNA, the CDR3 is TGTGCCAGCAGGAGACAGGGCTACTATGGCTACACCTTC.

This sequence joins TRBV2 and TRBJ2-4, with D perhaps TRBD2 (6 bases). The CDR3 loop spans 18 amino acids. Germline V gene sequence: CDR1 SNHLY, CDR2 FYNNEI. V was cut by 4 bases and J by 0 bases, with 19 bases left in between. Here the CDR3 reads CASSGGEGGQLAKNIQYF. Written as DNA, the CDR3 is TGTGCCAGCAGTGGGGGCGAAGGAGGGCAACTAGCCAAAAACATTCAGTACTTC. Drawing the rest from reference TRBV2 and TRBJ2-4, the complete variable domain is EPEVTQTPSHQVTQMGQEVILRCVPISNHLYFYWYRQILGQKVEFLVSFYNNEISEKSEIFDDQFSVERPDGSNFTLKIRSTKLEDSAMYFCASSGGEGGQLAKNIQYFGAGTRLSVL.

The genes are TRBV7-2 and TRBJ1-2, with D possibly being TRBD1 (5 bases). Trimming removed 5 bases at V and 4 bases at J, with 17 bases between. Germline-derived CDR1 and CDR2 are SGHTA and FQGNSA. The CDR3 has 15 residues. CDR3 in DNA: TGTGCCAGCAGCGGTCGTCCAGGGAGGACCTATGGCTACACCTTC. Protein product: CASSGRPGRTYGYTF.

This clone was observed a handful of times. V is TRBV2 and J is TRBJ2-7, with D tentatively TRBD1 (5 bases). The CDR3 spans 13 residues. V was shortened by 3 bases and J by 2 bases, with 8 bases between the two germline ends. From germline, CDR1 is SNHLY and CDR2 FYNNEI. CDR3 protein: CASSDDRAYEQYF. The CDR3, as DNA: TGTGCCAGCAGTGATGACAGAGCCTACGAGCAGTACTTC.

The genes are TRBV5-1 and TRBJ1-4; possible D gene TRBD1, 5 bases. The ends were cut back, 0 bases at V and 1 base at J, with 7 bases in the middle. The CDR3 is 15 residues long. Looked up from germline, CDR1 is SGHRS and CDR2 is YFSETQ. In nucleotides, the CDR3 is TGCGCCAGCAGCTTGGCAGGGCGAACTAATGAAAAACTGTTTTTT. This encodes CASSLAGRTNEKLFF.

The chain recombines TRBV15 with TRBJ2-1, with D hard to call. Germline V gene sequence: CDR1 LNHNV, CDR2 YYDKDF (reference sequence). The V and J ends lost 0 bases and 7 bases respectively, with 7 bases between them. The CDR3 consists of 13 residues. CDR3 residues: CATSRESRNEQFF. The CDR3 DNA reads TGTGCCACCAGCAGAGAGAGCCGTAATGAGCAGTTCTTC.